This TCR beta chain came from a study of cytomegalovirus exposure and HLA in healthy donors. The overall study: The Caucasian-associated ancestry cluster held more than 80% of roughly 400 genotyped donors.

On this clone: No antigen is known for it.

13 Jbeta primers and 60 Vbeta primers were used for the PCR. Profiling relied on immunoSEQ multiplex PCR, and the TCRdb table lists in-frame clones only, not all of them. The top ten clones hold about 1.3% of a sample with about 160,000 clones, 75% of them seen once. The V gene end was trimmed by 3 bases and the J gene end by 2 bases; junction bases not matched to a gene: 20. This CDR3 comprises 20 residues. Study-level points and caveats: Altogether, 164 TCR beta chains were recorded as cytomegalovirus-associated.

The sequence derives from a man in his late teens or twenties in good health and CMV-seronegative. Sequencing was performed on PBMCs. The chain recombines TRBV5-3 with TRBJ2-3, with 8 bases that match TRBD1. TRBV5-3 falls under the ORF class, with uncertain function. CDR3 protein: CARSSTRTWDRPPPTDTQYF. The DNA of the CDR3 is TGTGCCAGAAGCTCCACACGAACCTGGGACAGGCCTCCCCCCACAGATACGCAGTATTTT.